These 3 T cell receptor beta chains were sequenced from one sample in a study of blood T cell repertoires in COVID-19. Measured with immunoSEQ multiplex PCR; TCRdb has only the in-frame clones, and not every one. The sample lists about 89,000 clones, roughly 74% occurring once. The sample consisted of peripheral blood. These receptors all come from a man aged 65 to 85 with COVID-19, enrolled during active disease.

J is TRBJ1-6 and V is TRBV19, with a weak D call TRBD1 (6 bases). This CDR3 is built from 14 residues. CDR1 is LNHDA and CDR2 is SQIVND in the germline V gene (reference sequence). Trimming took off 8 bases at V and 5 bases at J, with 13 bases between the two ends. The CDR3 is CASAPGTNNSPLHF. In DNA form, the CDR3 reads TGTGCCAGTGCCCCCGGGACAAATAATTCACCCCTCCACTTT.

V and J are TRBV2 and TRBJ2-1; 7 bases map to TRBD2. The junction had 13 bases not matched to a gene; V was cut back by 10 bases and J by 4 bases. Germline V gene data show CDR1 as SNHLY and CDR2 as FYNNEI. CDR3 size: 15 residues. The CDR3 DNA reads TGTGCCACCCAATTCTCTCCTAGCGGTTACAATGAGCAGTTCTTC. Its protein product is CATQFSPSGYNEQFF. Using reference TRBV2 and TRBJ2-1 for the parts outside the CDR3, the full variable domain is EPEVTQTPSHQVTQMGQEVILRCVPISNHLYFYWYRQILGQKVEFLVSFYNNEISEKSEIFDDQFSVERPDGSNFTLKIRSTKLEDSAMYFCATQFSPSGYNEQFFGPGTRLTVL.

V is TRBV4-1 and J is TRBJ1-3; 8 nucleotides align to TRBD1. CDR3 size: 16 residues. With V trimmed by 1 base and J by 3 bases, 5 bases remained unmatched. Per germline, CDR1 MGHRA and CDR2 YSYEKL. The CDR3 loop is CASSQADRGFGNTIYF. The CDR3 DNA reads as TGCGCCAGCAGCCAAGCAGACAGGGGATTTGGAAACACCATATATTTT.